The 28 T cell receptor beta chains in this list originate from one sample, sequenced in a study of human T cells and chemical hapten exposure. Time point described: pre-sensitization, week 0. Noted treatment: therapeutic diphenylcyclopropenone sensitization with weekly scalp DPC. TCRdb re-called the RACE reads through MiXCR, storing one row per CDR3 protein. The sample has about 90,000 distinct CDR3 sequences; around 7.9% are singletons. This specimen was whole blood, taken in connection with sensitization to the hapten diphenylcyclopropenone (DPC). All receptors derive from a man in his forties with alopecia areata. Some clones in this sample may be carry-over from other donors' samples.

This clonotype was counted many times. The J gene is TRBJ2-3, the V gene TRBV6-5, with D possibly TRBD1 on 7 matching bases. Germline V gene sequence: CDR1 MNHEY, CDR2 SVGAGI. This CDR3 spans 15 amino acids. V lost 9 bases and J lost 2, with 18 bases in between. The CDR3 loop is CASSPGGGPTDTQYF. CDR3 nucleotide sequence: TGTGCCAGTAGCCCAGGAGGGGGCCCCACAGATACGCAGTATTTT.

This clonotype was recorded a few times. This chain links TRBV4-1 with TRBJ1-1; D might be TRBD1 (6 bases). Germline CDR1 MGHRA, CDR2 YSYEKL. Trimming left V 1 base short and J 1 base short, with 19 bases between. The CDR3 sequence is 18 residues long. This chain's CDR3 is CASSQAGHREVRNTEAFF. CDR3 nucleotide sequence: TGCGCCAGCAGCCAAGCGGGTCACAGGGAGGTAAGGAACACTGAAGCTTTCTTT.

This chain joins TRBV14 and TRBJ2-1; 10 nucleotides line up with TRBD2. The germline V gene encodes CDR1 SGHDN and CDR2 FVKESK. J was trimmed by 0 bases and V by 5 bases; bases with no gene match: 22. The CDR3 extends over 22 amino acids. DNA of the CDR3: TGTGCCAGCAGCAAACTTCTAGCGGGAGTTTCTCTTCATACAAGCTCCTACAATGAGCAGTTCTTC. It yields the protein CASSKLLAGVSLHTSSYNEQFF.

This chain links TRBV24-1 with TRBJ2-2, with D hard to call. CDR1 is KGHDR, CDR2 SFDVKD, per germline. This CDR3 comprises 15 residues. Trimming took 3 bases from V and 1 from J, leaving 8 bases between them. CDR3 DNA sequence: TGTGCCACCAGTGATCCAGCAGTGAACACCGGGGAGCTGTTTTTT. Translating gives CATSDPAVNTGELFF.

This clonotype turned up a few times. The junction does not match germline at one end; this may be a read error. The chain carries TRBV7-6 and TRBJ2-3; D is uncertain. In germline, CDR1 is SGHVS, CDR2 FNYEAQ. CDR3 length: 15 residues. CDR3: CASRPDRSRTDTQYF. The CDR3 DNA sequence: TGTGCCAGCAGACCGGACCGTTCCCGCACGGATACGCAGTATTTT.

Many counts were recorded for this clonotype. The chain uses TRBV28 and TRBJ1-2; D unclear. The germline V gene has CDR1 MDHEN and CDR2 SYDVKM. V was pared by 2 bases and J by 3 bases, with 13 bases between. The CDR3 is made up of 15 amino acids. CDR3 sequence reads: CASSLVGYADYGYTF. The CDR3 DNA sequence: TGTGCCAGCAGTTTAGTGGGCTATGCCGACTATGGCTACACCTTC.

The chain is built from TRBV6-6 and TRBJ2-3; unclear D gene. Germline loops: CDR1 MNHNY, CDR2 SVGAGI (reference sequence). Trimming stripped 2 bases from V and 5 bases from J, with 8 bases between. This CDR3 region has 13 residues. CDR3 loop: CASSYREGDTQYF. DNA of the CDR3: TGTGCCAGCAGTTACAGAGAAGGAGATACGCAGTATTTT.

This clonotype was seen many times. The rearrangement joins TRBV20-1 to TRBJ2-3, with 9 positions matching TRBD2. Germline lookup yields CDR1 DFQATT and CDR2 SNEGSKA (reference sequence). The CDR3 is 14 amino acids. The V segment lost 6 bases and the J segment 4 bases; nucleotides outside the gene matches: 8. CDR3 sequence: CSASSAGGPDTQYF. As DNA, the CDR3 is TGCAGTGCATCGTCCGCGGGAGGGCCAGATACGCAGTATTTT.

This clonotype was counted only a few times. The V gene is TRBV18, the J gene TRBJ1-2, with D possibly TRBD1 on 6 matching bases. CDR1 KGHSH and CDR2 LQKENI come from the germline V gene. V lost 3 bases to trimming and J lost 4 bases, with 12 bases between them. The CDR3 length is 14 residues. This CDR3 reads CASSPQDRVYGYTF. CDR3 DNA: TGTGCCAGCTCACCCCAGGACAGAGTCTATGGCTACACCTTC.

This clonotype was detected a few times. The chain has TRBV19 and TRBJ1-2, with 10 bases identical to TRBD1. V dropped 7 bases and J dropped 0; count of bases not matched to a gene: 11. CDR1 LNHDA and CDR2 SQIVND come from the germline V gene (reference sequence). The CDR3 runs 17 residues. This CDR3 reads CASNPMGTGDSNYGYTF. CDR3 DNA: TGTGCCAGTAACCCGATGGGGACAGGGGACTCTAACTATGGCTACACCTTC.

This clonotype appeared a few times. This sequence joins TRBV9 and TRBJ2-1; the D call may be TRBD1 or TRBD2 (6 bases each). Germline loops: CDR1 SGDLS, CDR2 YYNGEE. The CDR3 runs to 19 residues. Trimming removed 2 bases from V and 3 bases from J, with 24 bases in between. This CDR3 is CASSVNRAQTTRGYNEQFF. The CDR3 bases are TGTGCCAGCAGCGTGAACAGGGCTCAAACTACGCGGGGCTACAATGAGCAGTTCTTC.

This sequence joins TRBV5-6 and TRBJ2-5; perhaps TRBD1 as D (5 bases). This CDR3 comprises 15 residues. V was trimmed by 0 bases and J by 6 bases, leaving 15 bases between them. Germline CDR1 is SGHDT and CDR2 is YYEEEE. This CDR3 reads CASSLERVGRKTQYF. The CDR3 DNA is TGTGCCAGCAGCTTGGAACGCGTGGGGCGAAAGACCCAGTACTTC.

This clonotype turned up a few times. The gene calls are TRBV4-3 and TRBJ1-5; D is undetermined. Germline V gives CDR1 LGHNA, CDR2 YSLEER. V was clipped by 0 bases and J by 3 bases, with 9 bases between them. The CDR3 is 15 residues long. The CDR3 nucleotides read TGCGCCAGCAGCCAAGAGAGCAATGTCAATCAGCCCCAGCATTTT. Translated, it gives CASSQESNVNQPQHF.

The chain carries TRBV29-1 and TRBJ2-1; D may be TRBD2 (5 bases). Germline CDR1 and CDR2: SQVTM and ANQGSEA. This CDR3 has 11 amino acids. V lost 4 bases to trimming and J lost 7 bases, with 8 bases between them. DNA of the CDR3: TGCAGCGTTGTTGGGGAGAATGAGCAGTTCTTC. It is translated as CSVVGENEQFF.

The chain employs TRBV10-3 and TRBJ1-4, with D unclear. Germline CDR1 ENHRY, CDR2 SYGVKD. This CDR3 spans 16 amino acids. Trimming left V 3 bases short and J 11 bases short, with 22 bases between. This chain's CDR3 is CAISDSGLLDLDKLFF. Here the CDR3 DNA reads TGTGCCATCAGTGATTCGGGTCTTCTGGACCTTGATAAACTGTTTTTT.

The chain's CDR3 is CASNSPHYNSPLHF. The CDR3 region has the DNA TGTGCCAGTAACAGCCCGCATTATAATTCACCCCTCCACTTT. The chain has TRBV19 and TRBJ1-6; D not certain. The CDR3 consists of 14 residues. Between the trimmed V and J ends, which lost 7 bases and 4 bases, there was a span of 11 bases. Germline values: CDR1 LNHDA, CDR2 SQIVND (reference sequence).

Ten or more counts support this clonotype. The rearrangement uses TRBV6-6 and TRBJ2-5; 15 nucleotides agree with TRBD2. After removal of 4 bases from V and 5 bases from J, the junction contained 5 bases not matched to a gene. In germline, CDR1 is MNHNY, CDR2 SVGAGI (reference sequence). There are 16 residues in the CDR3. This chain's CDR3 is CASSSPGTSGRETQYF. CDR3 nucleotide sequence: TGTGCCAGCAGTTCCCCCGGGACTAGCGGGAGGGAGACCCAGTACTTC.

This clonotype was seen ten or more times. The CDR3 region is CATSDWTSGRAVQFF. The DNA for the CDR3 is TGTGCCACCAGTGACTGGACTAGCGGGAGGGCCGTTCAGTTCTTC. This rearrangement joins TRBV24-1 to TRBJ2-1, with 15 bases that match TRBD2. Germline-derived CDR1 and CDR2 are KGHDR and SFDVKD. The CDR3 sequence is 15 residues long. The junction had 7 bases not matched to a gene; V was cut back by 4 bases and J by 13 bases.

This clonotype was observed a few times. The CDR3 DNA reads TGTGCCAGCAGTTACTCTCGGGACAGGGGAAGCAATCAGCCCCAGCATTTT. Translation: CASSYSRDRGSNQPQHF. The chain joins TRBV6-6 to TRBJ1-5; the match to TRBD1 covers 10 bases. Germline CDR1 reads MNHNY; CDR2 reads SVGAGI (reference sequence). V shed 0 bases and J 1 base; nucleotides not matched to a gene: 3. This CDR3 has 17 residues.

This rearrangement joins TRBV7-6 to TRBJ1-4, with a possible D match to TRBD1 (6 bases). This CDR3 is built from 13 residues. Germline CDR1 SGHVS, CDR2 FNYEAQ. V was pared by 3 bases and J by 7 bases, with 9 bases between. CDR3 nucleotides: TGTGCCAGCAGCTTGATGGACAGTGAAAAACTGTTTTTT. This encodes CASSLMDSEKLFF.

The V and J genes are TRBV12-3 or TRBV12-4 and TRBJ2-3; tentatively, D is TRBD1 or TRBD2 (6 bases each). CDR3 size: 15 residues. Trimming removed 5 bases from V and 2 bases from J, with 14 bases in between. The CDR3 nucleotides read TGTGCCAGCAGTGTTGGAGGGGGTCCCACAGATACGCAGTATTTT. The encoded protein is CASSVGGGPTDTQYF.

At least ten counts were recorded for this clonotype. The rearrangement uses TRBV6-5 and TRBJ2-3; TRBD2 agrees at 14 bases. Germline lookup yields CDR1 MNHEY and CDR2 SVGAGI. The length of the CDR3 is 19 residues. The V segment lost 5 bases and the J segment 2 bases; nucleotides outside the gene matches: 12. The CDR3 reads CASSQIGTSGGGVTDTQYF. The CDR3 DNA follows: TGTGCCAGCAGTCAAATAGGGACTAGCGGGGGAGGAGTCACAGATACGCAGTATTTT.

With regard to this clonotype: A much larger clone sits a single nucleotide away, making a read error possible. This sequence joins TRBV25-1 and TRBJ2-1; TRBD2 might be the D (7 bases). The V end lost 4 bases, the J end lost 11 bases, and 24 bases lay between the germline ends. Germline V CDR1 and CDR2: MGHDK, SYGVNS. The CDR3 consists of 16 residues. As DNA, the CDR3 is TGTGCCAGCAGTGGTCGGGGGGCGGGAGTATCAAATAAGCAGTTCTTC. Its protein product is CASSGRGAGVSNKQFF.

The sample holds a few counts of this clonotype. This chain links TRBV29-1 with TRBJ2-7; the match to TRBD1 covers 8 bases. The CDR3 sequence is 13 residues long. The V and J ends lost 3 bases and 5 bases, in that order; junction bases with no gene match: 6. The V gene's germline CDR1 is SQVTM and CDR2 ANQGSEA. The CDR3 region is CSVDPAGGNEQYF. In nucleotides, the CDR3 is TGCAGCGTTGATCCGGCAGGGGGCAACGAGCAGTACTTC.

V is TRBV27 and J is TRBJ1-2; TRBD1 agrees at 8 bases. This CDR3 comprises 13 residues. V trimming: 6 bases; J trimming: 5 bases; junction bases outside the gene matches: 5. Germline assignment: CDR1 MNHEY and CDR2 SMNVEV (reference sequence). The CDR3 loop is CASRPQGEYGYTF. As DNA, the CDR3 is TGTGCCAGCAGACCACAGGGGGAGTATGGCTACACCTTC.

This clonotype was seen repeatedly, ten times or more. This chain connects TRBV5-1 to TRBJ2-5; D gene ambiguous. Looked up from germline, CDR1 is SGHRS and CDR2 is YFSETQ. The CDR3 consists of 13 residues. The V end lost 0 bases, the J end lost 1 base, and 4 bases lay between the germline ends. The CDR3 coding sequence is TGCGCCAGCAGCTTGGGAGGCCAAGAGACCCAGTACTTC. This encodes CASSLGGQETQYF.

The gene calls are TRBV2 and TRBJ2-5; possible D gene TRBD2, 5 bases. The V end lost 7 bases, the J end lost 1 base, and 16 bases lay between the germline ends. Germline lookup yields CDR1 SNHLY and CDR2 FYNNEI. The CDR3 contains 15 residues. The CDR3 DNA sequence: TGTGCCAGCACCCCGGGGTTCTCCCGCCAAGAGACCCAGTACTTC. Protein sequence: CASTPGFSRQETQYF. Together with reference TRBV2 and TRBJ2-5, the CDR3 gives the full variable domain: EPEVTQTPSHQVTQMGQEVILRCVPISNHLYFYWYRQILGQKVEFLVSFYNNEISEKSEIFDDQFSVERPDGSNFTLKIRSTKLEDSAMYFCASTPGFSRQETQYFGPGTRLLVL.

This clonotype was observed many times. V usage is TRBV6-2 or TRBV6-3 and J usage is TRBJ2-7; the match to TRBD2 covers 7 bases. Germline V gives CDR1 MNHEY, CDR2 SVGEGT. Trimming at V came to 4 bases and at J to 0 bases, leaving 3 bases not matched to a gene. The length of the CDR3 is 14 residues. CDR3: CASSWRGSSYEQYV. CDR3 nucleotides: TGTGCCAGCAGTTGGCGGGGGAGCTCCTACGAGCAGTACGTC.